These T cell receptor beta chains were read from a single sample in a study of blood T cell repertoires in COVID-19. TCRdb's table, derived via immunoSEQ multiplex PCR, lists solely in-frame clones and lacks some. The table includes hundreds of thousands of clones, around 88% detected once. Input material: peripheral blood. The receptors were gathered from a man in his forties with acute or convalescent COVID-19. Each CDR3 is given with its conserved first and last residue. The D gene is left open where the match is weak. Clone size is stated in some rows and not others, as once, few, many or a class when expanded.

V gene	D gene	clone size	J gene	CDR3 DNA	CDR3 protein
TRBV6-5	TRBD1	once	TRBJ1-2	TGTGCCAGCAGTCCCGACAGGGGGCGGTATGGCTACACCTTC	CASSPDRGRYGYTF
TRBV2	TRBD1	NA	TRBJ1-1	TGTGCCAGCAGTGAACTCCCTGGACAGGGTGAAGCTTTCTTT	CASSELPGQGEAFF
TRBV7-2	NA	NA	TRBJ1-3	TGTGCCAGCAGCCTGGGGCCAGGCCCTGGAAACACCATATATTTT	CASSLGPGPGNTIYF
TRBV3-1/TRBV3-2	NA	few	TRBJ1-1	TGTGCCAGCAGGCGACAGAACACTGAAGCTTTCTTT	CASRRQNTEAFF
TRBV6-5	TRBD1	NA	TRBJ2-7	TGTGCCAGCAGTCCTGGACAGGGGACGTCCTACGAGCAGTACTTC	CASSPGQGTSYEQYF
TRBV27	NA	NA	TRBJ1-1	TGTGCCAGCAGTGACCCGGACAGATTGAACACTGAAGCTTTCTTT	CASSDPDRLNTEAFF
TRBV5-6	NA	NA	TRBJ1-5	TGTGCCAGCAGCTTGCTGGGGGAGGTCAGCAATCAGCCCCAGCATTTT	CASSLLGEVSNQPQHF
TRBV7-2	NA	NA	TRBJ2-1	TGTGCCAGCAGGTTGGGTCCTAGCTCCTACAATGAGCAGTTCTTC	CASRLGPSSYNEQFF
TRBV19	NA	NA	TRBJ1-5	TGTGCCAGTCATGAACGTCGAGGTCAGCCCCAGCATTTT	CASHERRGQPQHF
TRBV18	NA	NA	TRBJ1-2	TGTGCCAGCTCACCAGACAGCGATGGCTACACCTTC	CASSPDSDGYTF
TRBV5-5	NA	NA	TRBJ1-4	TGTGCCAGCAGCCCCGCCGGGACAAGGGGGGAAAAACTGTTTTTT	CASSPAGTRGEKLFF
TRBV5-1	TRBD1	NA	TRBJ1-2	TGCGCCAGCAGCTTGGATGGGACAGCCTTGGGCTACACCTTC	CASSLDGTALGYTF
TRBV7-2	TRBD1	NA	TRBJ1-5	TGTGCCAGCAGCTTAGTGGGGGGGACAGGGGAACCCCAGCATTTT	CASSLVGGTGEPQHF
TRBV3-1/TRBV3-2	NA	NA	TRBJ1-6	TGTGCCAGCAGCCGAGTTGAACGCAATTCACCCCTCCACTTT	CASSRVERNSPLHF
TRBV6-5	TRBD1	once	TRBJ2-2	TGTGCCAGCAGTTCGACAGGGGGTCGGGCCGGGGAGCTGTTTTTT	CASSSTGGRAGELFF
TRBV5-1	NA	NA	TRBJ2-1	TGCGCCAGCAGCCCTTCAACGAGATACAATGAGCAGTTCTTC	CASSPSTRYNEQFF
TRBV11-3	NA	NA	TRBJ1-3	TGTGCCAGCAGCTTAGATGGTACAAACTCTGGAAACACCATATATTTT	CASSLDGTNSGNTIYF
TRBV24-1	TRBD1	NA	TRBJ2-7	TGTGCCACCAGTGCTAGGACAGGGGATCCCTACGAGCAGTACTTC	CATSARTGDPYEQYF
TRBV6-1	TRBD1	NA	TRBJ1-5	TGTGCCAGCAGTGAAGTCGGACAGGGGGGTTTAATTAGCAATCAGCCCCAGCATTTT	CASSEVGQGGLISNQPQHF
TRBV19	TRBD1	NA	TRBJ2-2	TGTGCCAGTAGTATTGGTCGACAGGGGTTTGCCGGGGAGCTGTTTTTT	CASSIGRQGFAGELFF
TRBV27	NA	NA	TRBJ2-7	TGTGCCAGCAGTTTATCCGGGGTCTCCGGCAAGCAGTACTTC	CASSLSGVSGKQYF
TRBV9	TRBD2	NA	TRBJ2-3	TGTGCCAGCAGCGAGCCCATCGGGGGGGGCGTAGATACGCAGTATTTT	CASSEPIGGGVDTQYF
TRBV5-1	NA	NA	TRBJ2-3	TGCGCCAGCAGCTCCTCTCCCACAGATACGCAGTATTTT	CASSSSPTDTQYF
TRBV29-1	NA	NA	TRBJ1-1	TGCAGCGCTCTGGGGGGTGATTATACTGAAGCTTTCTTT	CSALGGDYTEAFF
TRBV5-6	TRBD1	NA	TRBJ2-7	TGTGCCAGCAGCTTTTCCCGGGACAGGGGTTACGAGCAGTACTTC	CASSFSRDRGYEQYF
TRBV6-6	NA	NA	TRBJ2-6	TGTGCCAGCAGTTCCCCCGGTAGTGGGGCCAACGTCCTGACTTTC	CASSSPGSGANVLTF
TRBV2	NA	NA	TRBJ1-1	TGTGCCAGCAGGTCGACAGAGAACACTGAAGCTTTCTTT	CASRSTENTEAFF
TRBV3-1/TRBV3-2	NA	NA	TRBJ1-1	TGTGCCAGCAGCTCCGGGGGGAGAGAAGCTTTCTTT	CASSSGGREAFF
TRBV5-6	TRBD1	NA	TRBJ1-2	TGTGCCAGCAGCGCCGGGACAGGGGCTCTCTATGGCTACACCTTC	CASSAGTGALYGYTF
TRBV9	NA	NA	TRBJ2-2	TGTGCCAGCAGCGTAGGTGTCAGGGGGGACACCGGGGAGCTGTTTTTT	CASSVGVRGDTGELFF
TRBV5-8	NA	NA	TRBJ2-7	TGTGCCAGCATGCTCTGGACAGCCTACGAGCAGTACTTC	CASMLWTAYEQYF
TRBV12-5	TRBD1	NA	TRBJ2-2	TGTGCTAGTGGTCAGAGACAGGGGGCGATCCCCGGGGAGCTGTTTTTT	CASGQRQGAIPGELFF
TRBV18	NA	NA	TRBJ2-3	TGTGCCAGCTCACCACCGCAGACAGATACGCAGTATTTT	CASSPPQTDTQYF
TRBV6-5	TRBD1	NA	TRBJ1-1	TGTGCCAGCAGTTACTCCAGGGACAGAGAAGCTTTCTTT	CASSYSRDREAFF
TRBV19	NA	NA	TRBJ1-1	TGTGCCAGTACCCAATCTCGCGGTGTAGATATAAACACTGAAGCTTTCTTT	CASTQSRGVDINTEAFF
TRBV2	NA	NA	TRBJ2-7	TGTGCCAGCAACGGACAGAGCCCCTCCTACGAGCAGTACTTC	CASNGQSPSYEQYF
TRBV7-2	NA	NA	TRBJ2-7	TGTGCCAGCAGCTTTACTGATACCTACGAGCAGTACTTC	CASSFTDTYEQYF
TRBV7-8	TRBD1	NA	TRBJ1-5	TGTGCCAGCAGCTCGTTACCGGACAGGGGCCTCGAGGGCAGCAATCAGCCCCAGCATTTT	CASSSLPDRGLEGSNQPQHF
TRBV30	TRBD1	NA	TRBJ2-1	TGTGCCTGGAGTTTCGACAGGGGCTCCTACAATGAGCAGTTCTTC	CAWSFDRGSYNEQFF
TRBV3-1/TRBV3-2	TRBD2	NA	TRBJ2-3	TGTGCCAGCAGCCAAGGAGCGGGACGGGGAAGAAATACGCAGTATTTT	CASSQGAGRGRNTQYF
TRBV7-2	NA	NA	TRBJ1-3	TGTGCCAGCAGCCCCCAGGCGCACTCTGGAAACACCATATATTTT	CASSPQAHSGNTIYF
TRBV10-3	TRBD1	NA	TRBJ1-3	TGTGCCATCATGACAGGGGGCTCTGGAAACACCATATATTTT	CAIMTGGSGNTIYF
TRBV21-1	NA	NA	TRBJ2-6	TGTGCCAGCAGCAAAAGGACAGGGGAGGTTCGCTCTGGGGCCAACGTCCTGACTTTC	CASSKRTGEVRSGANVLTF
TRBV5-1	NA	NA	TRBJ2-7	TGCGCCAGCAGCCTCGCGAGCCCCTACGAGCAGTACTTC	CASSLASPYEQYF
TRBV6-2/TRBV6-3	NA	NA	TRBJ1-1	TGTGCCAGCAGTTACTACCGGACATACACTGAAGCTTTCTTT	CASSYYRTYTEAFF
TRBV5-1	TRBD1	NA	TRBJ1-1	TGCGCCAGCCAAAGGGGGACAGGGGGTTACACTGAAGCTTTCTTT	CASQRGTGGYTEAFF
TRBV5-1	TRBD2	NA	TRBJ2-1	TGCGCCAGCAGCTTGACCGGGGGGGGCGCGAATGAGCAGTTCTTC	CASSLTGGGANEQFF
TRBV5-1	NA	NA	TRBJ2-2	TGCGCCAGCAGCTTACGGTCAACCGGGGAGCTGTTTTTT	CASSLRSTGELFF
TRBV5-4	TRBD1	NA	TRBJ2-7	TGTGCCAGCAGCTACGGACAGGGCTACGAGCAGTACTTC	CASSYGQGYEQYF
TRBV19	NA	NA	TRBJ1-4	TGTGCCAGTAGTGCTACAGGGTTACAGCGCGGTGAAAAACTGTTTTTT	CASSATGLQRGEKLFF
TRBV29-1	TRBD1	NA	TRBJ2-3	TGCAGCGCTGGGGGACAGGGAATCGGTTATTTT	CSAGGQGIGYF
TRBV4-2	NA	NA	TRBJ1-1	TGTGCCAGCAGCCAAGATAAGGCGGGCCACACTGAAGCTTTCTTT	CASSQDKAGHTEAFF
TRBV28	TRBD2	NA	TRBJ2-3	TGTGCCAGCAGTATTCTGGGTAGCGGGGGGACAGATACGCAGTATTTT	CASSILGSGGTDTQYF
TRBV5-5	TRBD1	NA	TRBJ2-1	TGTGCCAGCAGCTGGGGCCACAGGGGGCTGGATGAGCAGTTCTTC	CASSWGHRGLDEQFF
TRBV5-1	TRBD1	NA	TRBJ1-3	TGCGCCAGCAGCGCGACAGGGGGCTCTGGAAACACCATATATTTT	CASSATGGSGNTIYF
TRBV19	NA	NA	TRBJ2-7	TGTGCCAGTAGTATAAATGGGGGGAACGAGCAGTACTTC	CASSINGGNEQYF
TRBV2	TRBD1	NA	TRBJ2-1	TGTGCCAGCAGGACCCAGGGGGTGTCCTACAATGAGCAGTTCTTC	CASRTQGVSYNEQFF